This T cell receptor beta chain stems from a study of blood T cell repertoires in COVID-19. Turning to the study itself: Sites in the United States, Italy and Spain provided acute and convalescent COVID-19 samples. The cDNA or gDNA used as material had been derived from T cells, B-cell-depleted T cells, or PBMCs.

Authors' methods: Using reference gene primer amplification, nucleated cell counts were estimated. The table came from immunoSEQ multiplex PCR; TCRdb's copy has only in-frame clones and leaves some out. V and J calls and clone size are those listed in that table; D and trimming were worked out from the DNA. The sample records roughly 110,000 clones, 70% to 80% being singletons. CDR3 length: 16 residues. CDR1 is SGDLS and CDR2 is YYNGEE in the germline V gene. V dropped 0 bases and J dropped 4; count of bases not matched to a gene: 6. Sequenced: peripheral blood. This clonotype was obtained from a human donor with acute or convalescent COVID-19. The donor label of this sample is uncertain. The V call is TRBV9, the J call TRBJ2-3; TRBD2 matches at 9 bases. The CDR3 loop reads CASSVAGGGAPDTQYF. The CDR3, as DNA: TGTGCCAGCAGCGTAGCTGGCGGGGGGGCCCCAGATACGCAGTATTTT.